These 14 T cell receptor beta chains were sequenced from one sample in a study of chemoradiotherapy in HPV16-positive cancers. Repertoires were generated with immunoSEQ multiplex PCR, while TCRdb's copy carries only in-frame clones and drops some. This table holds roughly 34,000 clones, around 86% found once. The sequenced sample was blood, obtained from a patient who underwent chemoradiotherapy. These receptor sequences come from a human donor with HPV-associated anogenital cancer.

This clone was observed a single time. The chain uses TRBV7-2 and TRBJ1-2; D possibly corresponds to TRBD1 (6 bases). This CDR3 is 14 amino acids long. V was shortened by 5 bases and J by 8 bases, with 18 bases between the two germline ends. Germline V lookup: CDR1 SGHTA, CDR2 FQGNSA. In DNA, the CDR3 is TGTGCCAGCAGCAAGGACAGTGGGCTCAGGGGCTACACCTTC. Its protein product is CASSKDSGLRGYTF.

V gene TRBV6-1 combines with J gene TRBJ1-1; a possible D gene is TRBD1 (6 bases). The V end was cut by 1 base, the J end by 9 bases, with 12 bases between. The CDR3 consists of 13 residues. Germline CDR1 reads MNHNS; CDR2 reads SASEGT. The CDR3 loop is CASSEGGTPQAFF. CDR3 nucleotide sequence: TGTGCCAGCAGTGAAGGGGGGACACCACAAGCTTTCTTT.

The rearrangement links TRBV4-2 to TRBJ2-3, with D perhaps TRBD1 (6 bases). Trimming left V 1 base short and J 3 bases short, with 17 bases between. The CDR3 length is 17 residues. Germline CDR1 LGHNA, CDR2 YNFKEQ. The CDR3 DNA sequence: TGTGCCAGCAGCCAAGCCGGGACACCCGTTGGGACAGATACGCAGTATTTT. This sequence encodes CASSQAGTPVGTDTQYF.

The gene calls are TRBV18 and TRBJ2-7; 12 bases map to TRBD1. The trim removed 1 base at V and 5 bases at J, leaving 6 bases unmatched. Germline CDR1 KGHSH, CDR2 LQKENI. The CDR3 contains 16 residues. CDR3 in DNA: TGTGCCAGCTCACCACAGCCGGGACAGGGGGCCCACGAGCAGTACTTC. Its translation is CASSPQPGQGAHEQYF.

This chain uses TRBV5-4 with TRBJ2-5, with 7 bases aligning to TRBD1. Germline-derived CDR1 and CDR2 are SGHNT and YYREEE (reference sequence). This CDR3 is built from 14 residues. Trimming at V came to 0 bases and at J to 3 bases, leaving 2 bases not matched to a gene. CDR3 sequence: CASSLEGGEETQYF. CDR3 nucleotides: TGTGCCAGCAGCTTGGAAGGGGGCGAAGAGACCCAGTACTTC.

The chain recombines TRBV6-6 with TRBJ2-5, with 8 bases fitting TRBD2. Trimming removed 2 bases from V and 4 bases from J; junction bases left unmatched: 3. CDR1 MNHNY and CDR2 SVGAGI come from the germline V gene (reference sequence). CDR3 length equals 14 residues. This chain's CDR3 is CASSYRGGRETQYF. In DNA form, the CDR3 reads TGTGCCAGCAGTTACCGGGGGGGGCGAGAGACCCAGTACTTC.

CDR3 residues: CASSPQTGAYEQYF. CDR3 DNA: TGTGCCAGCTCACCACAGACAGGGGCCTACGAGCAGTACTTC. This rearrangement joins TRBV18 to TRBJ2-7, with 8 bases lining up with TRBD1. Germline CDR1 KGHSH, CDR2 LQKENI. Trimming cost V 1 base and J 2 bases; bases outside gene matches: 1. The CDR3 sequence is 14 residues long. The full variable domain, rest sourced from reference TRBV18 and TRBJ2-7, is NAGVMQNPRHLVRRRGQEARLRCSPMKGHSHVYWYRQLPEEGLKFMVYLQKENIIDESGMPKERFSAEFPKEGPSILRIQQVVRGDSAAYFCASSPQTGAYEQYFGPGTRLTVT.

This chain connects TRBV6-6 to TRBJ1-5; D gene uncertain. V lost 7 bases and J lost 0, with 10 bases in between. From germline, CDR1 is MNHNY and CDR2 SVGAGI (reference sequence). The CDR3 runs to 14 residues. CDR3: CASNPRYSNQPQHF. CDR3 coding DNA: TGTGCCAGCAACCCTCGATATAGCAATCAGCCCCAGCATTTT.

This chain links TRBV19 with TRBJ1-4, with 9 bases lining up with TRBD1. The germline V gene has CDR1 LNHDA and CDR2 SQIVND (reference sequence). The trim removed 7 bases at V and 5 bases at J, leaving 5 bases unmatched. The CDR3 is 14 residues long. CDR3 DNA sequence: TGTGCCAGTAACTACGACAGGGGGAATGAAAAACTGTTTTTT. Its translation is CASNYDRGNEKLFF.

The V gene is TRBV5-5, the J gene TRBJ2-1, with D hard to call. The germline V and J ends were trimmed by 0 bases and 6 bases, with 13 bases remaining between them. The germline V gene has CDR1 SGHKS and CDR2 YYEKEE (reference sequence). The CDR3 extends over 15 amino acids. CDR3 protein: CASSLARRLSNEQFF. Here the CDR3 DNA reads TGTGCCAGCAGCTTGGCCAGGCGTCTTAGCAATGAGCAGTTCTTC.

The chain is built from TRBV28 and TRBJ2-7, with 8 bases identical to TRBD1. Germline trimming cut 2 bases from V and 6 bases from J; bases unmatched to any gene: 6. The CDR3 loop spans 14 amino acids. Looked up from germline, CDR1 is MDHEN and CDR2 is SYDVKM. For the CDR3, the DNA is TGTGCCAGCAGTTTAAGTCAGGGGGCGAGCGAGCAGTACTTC. Translation gives CASSLSQGASEQYF.

The J gene is TRBJ1-5, the V gene TRBV11-2; TRBD1 matches at 8 bases. The CDR3 totals 15 residues. The trim removed 5 bases at V and 6 bases at J, leaving 9 bases unmatched. Germline V gene sequence: CDR1 SGHAT, CDR2 FQNNGV. The CDR3 coding sequence is TGTGCCAGCAGCAGAGGGACAGGTAGAAGTCAGCCCCAGCATTTT. Its translation: CASSRGTGRSQPQHF.

The rearrangement joins TRBV5-1 to TRBJ1-1; D not resolved. Trimming took 0 bases from V and 4 from J, leaving 10 bases between them. Germline values: CDR1 SGHRS, CDR2 YFSETQ. The CDR3 is made up of 14 amino acids. DNA of the CDR3: TGCGCCAGCAGCTTGGGACAAGCGAGCACTGAAGCTTTCTTT. Amino acid sequence: CASSLGQASTEAFF.

This chain joins TRBV15 and TRBJ2-7; 7 bases are a match to TRBD1. The J segment lost 2 bases and the V segment lost 3 bases, leaving 7 bases of the junction unmatched. Germline CDR1 and CDR2: LNHNV and YYDKDF (reference sequence). CDR3 length: 15 amino acids. The CDR3 DNA follows: TGTGCCACCAGCAGGAGGGGGACAGAGGCCTACGAGCAGTACTTC. Its translation is CATSRRGTEAYEQYF.